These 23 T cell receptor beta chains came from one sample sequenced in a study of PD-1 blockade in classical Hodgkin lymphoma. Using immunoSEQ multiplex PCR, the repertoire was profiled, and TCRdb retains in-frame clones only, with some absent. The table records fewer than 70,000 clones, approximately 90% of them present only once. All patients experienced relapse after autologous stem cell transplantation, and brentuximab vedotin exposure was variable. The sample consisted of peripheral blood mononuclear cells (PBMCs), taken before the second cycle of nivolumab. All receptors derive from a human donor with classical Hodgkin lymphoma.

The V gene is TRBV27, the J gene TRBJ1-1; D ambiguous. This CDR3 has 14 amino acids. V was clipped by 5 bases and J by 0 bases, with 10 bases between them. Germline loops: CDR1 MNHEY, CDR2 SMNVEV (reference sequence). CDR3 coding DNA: TGTGCCAGCAGTCCCCGACGGGTGAACACTGAAGCTTTCTTT. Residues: CASSPRRVNTEAFF.

This CDR3 reads CASSSFGTGLSTDTQYF. The CDR3, as DNA: TGTGCCAGCAGCTCATTCGGCACGGGGCTGAGCACAGATACGCAGTATTTT. The rearrangement uses TRBV11-2 and TRBJ2-3, with D perhaps given as TRBD1 or TRBD2 (5 bases each). Between the trimmed V and J ends, which lost 4 bases and 0 bases, there was a span of 17 bases. The CDR3 contains 17 residues. Germline lookup yields CDR1 SGHAT and CDR2 FQNNGV.

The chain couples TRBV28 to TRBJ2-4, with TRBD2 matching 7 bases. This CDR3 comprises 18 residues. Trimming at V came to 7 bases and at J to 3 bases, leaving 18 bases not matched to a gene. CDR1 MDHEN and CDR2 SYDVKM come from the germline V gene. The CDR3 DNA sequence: TGTGCCAGCAAATATAAGCCCCAACGTAGGGACTACAAAAACATTCAGTACTTC. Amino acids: CASKYKPQRRDYKNIQYF.

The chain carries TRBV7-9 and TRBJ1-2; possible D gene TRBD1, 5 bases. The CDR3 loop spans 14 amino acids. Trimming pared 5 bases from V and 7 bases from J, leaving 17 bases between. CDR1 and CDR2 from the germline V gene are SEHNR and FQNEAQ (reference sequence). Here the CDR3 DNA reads TGTGCCAGCAGCGCGTCCGGGGGTATTGGTGGCTACACCTTC. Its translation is CASSASGGIGGYTF. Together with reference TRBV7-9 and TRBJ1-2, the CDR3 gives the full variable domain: DTGVSQNPRHKITKRGQNVTFRCDPISEHNRLYWYRQTLGQGPEFLTYFQNEAQLEKSRLLSDRFSAERPKGSFSTLEIQRTEQGDSAMYLCASSASGGIGGYTFGSGTRLTVV.

Written as DNA, the CDR3 is TGTGCCAGCAGCAAGCTAGCGGAGACCCAGTACTTC. Residues: CASSKLAETQYF. The V gene is TRBV7-9, the J gene TRBJ2-5, with D possibly TRBD2 on 6 matching bases. CDR1 and CDR2 (germline): SEHNR, FQNEAQ (reference sequence). V lost 5 bases and J lost 5, with 9 bases in between. This CDR3 has 12 residues.

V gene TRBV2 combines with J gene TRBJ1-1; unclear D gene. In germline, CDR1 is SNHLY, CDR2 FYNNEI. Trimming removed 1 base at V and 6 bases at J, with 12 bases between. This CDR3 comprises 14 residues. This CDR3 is CASSEVGPGSEAFF. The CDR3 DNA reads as TGTGCCAGCAGTGAAGTAGGGCCGGGGTCTGAAGCTTTCTTT.

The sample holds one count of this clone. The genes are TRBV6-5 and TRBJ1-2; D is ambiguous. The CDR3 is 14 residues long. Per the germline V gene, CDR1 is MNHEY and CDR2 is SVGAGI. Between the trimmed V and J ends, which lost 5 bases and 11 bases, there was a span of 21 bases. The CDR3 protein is CASSLRRVSTTYTF. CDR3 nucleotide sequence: TGTGCCAGCAGTCTCAGGCGCGTCAGTACGACTTACACCTTC.

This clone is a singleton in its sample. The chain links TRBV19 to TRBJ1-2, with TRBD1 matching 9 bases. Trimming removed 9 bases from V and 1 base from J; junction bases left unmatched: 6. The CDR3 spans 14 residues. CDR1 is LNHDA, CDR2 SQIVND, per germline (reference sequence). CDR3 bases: TGTGCCAGCGGACAGGGGCTTATTAACTATGGCTACACCTTC. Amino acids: CASGQGLINYGYTF.

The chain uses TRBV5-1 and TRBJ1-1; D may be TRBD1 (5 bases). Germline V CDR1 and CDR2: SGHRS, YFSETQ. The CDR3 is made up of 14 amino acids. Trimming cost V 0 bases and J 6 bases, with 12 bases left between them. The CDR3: CASSLEGGDAEAFF. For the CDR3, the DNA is TGCGCCAGCAGCTTGGAGGGAGGGGACGCTGAAGCTTTCTTT. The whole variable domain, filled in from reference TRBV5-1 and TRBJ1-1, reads KAGVTQTPRYLIKTRGQQVTLSCSPISGHRSVSWYQQTPGQGLQFLFEYFSETQRNKGNFPGRFSGRQFSNSRSEMNVSTLELGDSALYLCASSLEGGDAEAFFGQGTRLTVV.

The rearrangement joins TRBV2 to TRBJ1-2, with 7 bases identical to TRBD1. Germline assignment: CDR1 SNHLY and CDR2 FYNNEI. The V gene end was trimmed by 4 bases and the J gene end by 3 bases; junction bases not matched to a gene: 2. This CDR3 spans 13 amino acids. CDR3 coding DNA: TGTGCCAGCAGTGGTACAGGGGACTATGGCTACACCTTC. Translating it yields CASSGTGDYGYTF.

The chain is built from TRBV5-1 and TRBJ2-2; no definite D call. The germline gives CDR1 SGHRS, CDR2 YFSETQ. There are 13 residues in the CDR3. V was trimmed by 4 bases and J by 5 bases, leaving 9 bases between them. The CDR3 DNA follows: TGCGCCAGCAGCCCTATCATAACCGGGGAGCTGTTTTTT. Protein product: CASSPIITGELFF.

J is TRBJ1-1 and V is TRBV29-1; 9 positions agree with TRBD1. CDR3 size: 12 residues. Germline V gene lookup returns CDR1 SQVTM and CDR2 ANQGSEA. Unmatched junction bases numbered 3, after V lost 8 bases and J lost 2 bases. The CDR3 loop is CSSGQGNTEAFF. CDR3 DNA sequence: TGCAGCTCGGGACAGGGAAACACTGAAGCTTTCTTT.

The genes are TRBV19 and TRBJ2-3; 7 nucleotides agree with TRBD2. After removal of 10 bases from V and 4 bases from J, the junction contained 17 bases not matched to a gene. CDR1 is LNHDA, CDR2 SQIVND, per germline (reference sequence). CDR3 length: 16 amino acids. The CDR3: CATRGRGGRGADTQYF. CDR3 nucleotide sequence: TGTGCCACCCGGGGGAGGGGCGGGAGAGGGGCAGATACGCAGTATTTT.

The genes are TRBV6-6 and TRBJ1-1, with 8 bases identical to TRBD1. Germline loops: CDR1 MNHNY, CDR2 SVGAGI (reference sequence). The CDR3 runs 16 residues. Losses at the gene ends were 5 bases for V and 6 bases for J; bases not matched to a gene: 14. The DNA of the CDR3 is TGTGCCAGCAGTAACCCTTCGCGACAGGGGTTAGCTGAAGCTTTCTTT. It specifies CASSNPSRQGLAEAFF.

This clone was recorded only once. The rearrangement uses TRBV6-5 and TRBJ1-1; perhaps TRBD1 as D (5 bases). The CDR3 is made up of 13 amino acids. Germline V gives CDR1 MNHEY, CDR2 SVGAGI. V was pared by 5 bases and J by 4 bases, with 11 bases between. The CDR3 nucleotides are TGTGCCAGCAGTATTCAGGGCAGCACTGAAGCTTTCTTT. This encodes CASSIQGSTEAFF.

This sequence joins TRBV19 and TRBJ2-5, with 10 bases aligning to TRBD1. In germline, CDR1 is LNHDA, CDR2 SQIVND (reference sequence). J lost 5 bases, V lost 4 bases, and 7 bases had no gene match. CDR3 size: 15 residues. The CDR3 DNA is TGTGCCAGTAGTAGACAGGGGGCGCGTGAGGAGACCCAGTACTTC. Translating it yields CASSRQGAREETQYF. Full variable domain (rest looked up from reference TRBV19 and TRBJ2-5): DGGITQSPKYLFRKEGQNVTLSCEQNLNHDAMYWYRQDPGQGLRLIYYSQIVNDFQKGDIAEGYSVSREKKESFPLTVTSAQKNPTAFYLCASSRQGAREETQYFGPGTRLLVL.

This CDR3 reads CASSVIGTYNEQFF. CDR3 nucleotide sequence: TGTGCCAGCAGCGTCATCGGGACCTACAATGAGCAGTTCTTC. The V call is TRBV9, the J call TRBJ2-1, with D tentatively TRBD2 (5 bases). The CDR3 totals 14 residues. With 2 bases removed from V and 2 bases from J, the gap between germline ends came to 8 bases. Looked up from germline, CDR1 is SGDLS and CDR2 is YYNGEE.

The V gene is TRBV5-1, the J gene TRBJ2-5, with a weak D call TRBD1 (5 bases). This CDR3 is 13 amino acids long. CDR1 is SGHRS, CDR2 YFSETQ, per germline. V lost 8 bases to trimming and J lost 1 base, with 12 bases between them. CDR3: CASAPGPQETQYF. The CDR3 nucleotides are TGCGCCAGTGCCCCAGGGCCCCAAGAGACCCAGTACTTC.

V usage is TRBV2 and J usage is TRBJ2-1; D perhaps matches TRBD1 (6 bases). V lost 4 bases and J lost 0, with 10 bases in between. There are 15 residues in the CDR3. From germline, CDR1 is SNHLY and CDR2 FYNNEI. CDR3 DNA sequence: TGTGCCAGCAGTGGGGGCAGGGGCTCCTACAATGAGCAGTTCTTC. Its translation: CASSGGRGSYNEQFF. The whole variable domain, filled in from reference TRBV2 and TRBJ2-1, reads EPEVTQTPSHQVTQMGQEVILRCVPISNHLYFYWYRQILGQKVEFLVSFYNNEISEKSEIFDDQFSVERPDGSNFTLKIRSTKLEDSAMYFCASSGGRGSYNEQFFGPGTRLTVL.

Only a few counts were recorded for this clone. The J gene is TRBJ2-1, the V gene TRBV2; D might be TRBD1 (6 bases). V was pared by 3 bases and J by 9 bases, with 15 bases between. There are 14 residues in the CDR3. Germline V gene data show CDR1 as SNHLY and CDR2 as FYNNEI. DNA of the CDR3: TGTGCCAGCAGTGATAACAGGGACCGGGGTGAGCAGTTCTTC. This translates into CASSDNRDRGEQFF.

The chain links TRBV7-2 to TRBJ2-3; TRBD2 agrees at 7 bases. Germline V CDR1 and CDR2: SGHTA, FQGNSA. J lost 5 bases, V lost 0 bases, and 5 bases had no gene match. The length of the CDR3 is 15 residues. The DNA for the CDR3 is TGTGCCAGCAGCTTAGCGGGCAGGGAGGGAGATACGCAGTATTTT. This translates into CASSLAGREGDTQYF.

The CDR3 bases are TGTGCCAGCAGCCCCCCCGGGACAGGGAGATACGAGCAGTACTTC. Translating it yields CASSPPGTGRYEQYF. This chain joins TRBV7-6 and TRBJ2-7, with 9 bases identical to TRBD1. This CDR3 is built from 15 residues. V gave up 5 bases and J gave up 4 bases; unmatched junction bases: 9. CDR1 SGHVS and CDR2 FNYEAQ come from the germline V gene.

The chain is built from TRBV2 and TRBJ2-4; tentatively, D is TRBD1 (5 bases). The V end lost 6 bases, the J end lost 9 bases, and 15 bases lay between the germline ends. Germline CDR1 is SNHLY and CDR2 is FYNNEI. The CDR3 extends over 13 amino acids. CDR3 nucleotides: TGTGCCAGCAGACAGGCAGTTGTCGGCATTCAGTACTTC. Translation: CASRQAVVGIQYF.